This T cell receptor beta chain derives from a study of OX40 agonist ivuxolimab in advanced cancers. Study observations and caveats: Both blood CD4+ and CD8+ T cells showed clonal growth by week 6 at 0.1 to 3.0 mg/kg. Expanded clones were, on average, more numerous among CD8+ T cells than CD4+.

Method: immunoSEQ multiplex PCR; TCRdb's copy keeps in-frame clones and lacks some. The sample includes 70,000 or so clones, about 85% seen only once; the top ten take about 2.5%. About this clone: Antigen specificity is unknown.

With baseline, cycle 4 day 1, and cycle 7 day 1 as timepoints, blood was sampled. Germline assignment: CDR1 MDHEN and CDR2 SYDVKM. The CDR3 has 17 amino acids. V shed 2 bases, J shed 7 bases, and the junction held 13 bases outside the gene matches. The sequenced sample was CD4+ or CD8+ T cells sorted from blood, obtained in a trial of the OX40 agonist ivuxolimab. This chain connects TRBV28 to TRBJ1-3; 8 positions agree with TRBD1. The receptor's source is an adult with an advanced solid tumor such as melanoma, head and neck, liver or kidney cancer. The CDR3 DNA reads as TGTGCCAGCAGTTTAGGAAGGCAGGGGGCGTTTCGGAACACCATATATTTT. Translation gives CASSLGRQGAFRNTIYF.